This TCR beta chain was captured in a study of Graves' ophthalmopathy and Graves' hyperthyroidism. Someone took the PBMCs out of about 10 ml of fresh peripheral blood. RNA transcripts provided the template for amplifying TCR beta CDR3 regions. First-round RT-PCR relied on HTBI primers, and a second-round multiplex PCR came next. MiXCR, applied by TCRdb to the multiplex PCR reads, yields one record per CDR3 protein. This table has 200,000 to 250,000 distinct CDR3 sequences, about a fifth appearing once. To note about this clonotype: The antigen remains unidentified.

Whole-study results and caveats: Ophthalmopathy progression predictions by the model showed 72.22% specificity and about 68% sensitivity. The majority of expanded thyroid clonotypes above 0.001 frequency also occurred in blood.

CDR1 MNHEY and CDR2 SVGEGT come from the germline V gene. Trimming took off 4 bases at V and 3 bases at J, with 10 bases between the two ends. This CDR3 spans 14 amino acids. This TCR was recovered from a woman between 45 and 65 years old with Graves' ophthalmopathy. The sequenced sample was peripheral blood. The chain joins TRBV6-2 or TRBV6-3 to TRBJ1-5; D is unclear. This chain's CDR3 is CASSLGYDNQPQHF. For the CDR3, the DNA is TGTGCCAGCAGTTTAGGGTACGACAATCAGCCCCAGCATTTT.